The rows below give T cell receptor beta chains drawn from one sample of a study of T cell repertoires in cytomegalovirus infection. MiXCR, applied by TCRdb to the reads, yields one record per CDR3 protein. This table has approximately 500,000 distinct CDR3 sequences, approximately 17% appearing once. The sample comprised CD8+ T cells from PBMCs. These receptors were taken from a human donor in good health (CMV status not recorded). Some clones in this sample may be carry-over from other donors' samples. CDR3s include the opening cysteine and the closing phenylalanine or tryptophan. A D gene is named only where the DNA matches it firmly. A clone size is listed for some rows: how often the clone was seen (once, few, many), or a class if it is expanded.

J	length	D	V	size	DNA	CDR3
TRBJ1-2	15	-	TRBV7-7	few	TGTGCTAGCAGCTTAGCGAGCGGGGAGGGGTATGGCTACACCTTC	CASSLASGEGYGYTF
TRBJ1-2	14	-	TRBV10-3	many	TGTGCCATCACTGGACAGACCAATAACTATGGCTACACCTTC	CAITGQTNNYGYTF
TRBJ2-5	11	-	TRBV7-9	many	TGTGCCAGCAGCCCACTGGAGACCCAGTACTTC	CASSPLETQYF
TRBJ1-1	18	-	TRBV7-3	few	TGTGCCAGCAGCCCACCATCGCGGGGGACATCAGGTAATACTGAAGCTTTCTTT	CASSPPSRGTSGNTEAFF
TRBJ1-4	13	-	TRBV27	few	TGTGCCAGCAAGACAAGAGCCAATGAAAAACTGTTTTTT	CASKTRANEKLFF
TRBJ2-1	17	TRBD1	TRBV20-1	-	TGCAGTGCTAGAGGCACAGGGGGCAGAGTTGGCTACAATGAGCAGTTCTTC	CSARGTGGRVGYNEQFF
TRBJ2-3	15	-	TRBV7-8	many	TGTGCCAGCAGCTCATCGACAGGTTTCACAGATACGCAGTATTTT	CASSSSTGFTDTQYF
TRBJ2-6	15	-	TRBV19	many	TGTGCCAGTAGTATCGATTTCTCTGGGGCCAACGTCCTGACTTTC	CASSIDFSGANVLTF
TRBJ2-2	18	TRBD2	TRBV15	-	TGTGCCACCAGCCGGCTCCCGGGACTAGCGGGGGGGCATGGGGAGCTGTTTTTT	CATSRLPGLAGGHGELFF
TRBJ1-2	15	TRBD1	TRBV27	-	TGTGCCAGCAGTCTCAGGGGGGGGGTTGGTTATGGCTACACCTTC	CASSLRGGVGYGYTF
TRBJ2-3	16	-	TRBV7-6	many	TGTGCCAGCAGCTTAAGGGGCAGCCGAGGCACAGATACGCAGTATTTT	CASSLRGSRGTDTQYF
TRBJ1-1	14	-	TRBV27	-	TGTGCCAGCAGTTTATACAGGAGGAACACTGAAGCTTTCTTT	CASSLYRRNTEAFF
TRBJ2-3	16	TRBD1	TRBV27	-	TGTGCCAGCAGTCTATCCCCGACAGGGAGCACAGATACGCAGTATTTT	CASSLSPTGSTDTQYF
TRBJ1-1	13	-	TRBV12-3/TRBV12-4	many	TGTGCCAGCAGTTTCGTACTGAACACTGAAGCTTTCTTT	CASSFVLNTEAFF
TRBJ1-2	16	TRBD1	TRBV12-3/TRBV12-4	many	TGTGCCAGCAGACCGGGACAGGGAATTTTTAGCTATGGCTACACCTTC	CASRPGQGIFSYGYTF
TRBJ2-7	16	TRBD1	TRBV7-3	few	TGTGCCAGCAGCCCACCCCCTCGGGACAGGGACATCGAGCAGTACTTC	CASSPPPRDRDIEQYF
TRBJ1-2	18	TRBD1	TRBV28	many	TGTGCCAGCAGTTACAGGGGGCGCAGAATGGTCCCTAACTATGGCTACACCTTC	CASSYRGRRMVPNYGYTF
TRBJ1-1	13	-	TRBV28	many	TGTGCCAGCAGTCTCCTGCGGAACACTGAAGCTTTCTTT	CASSLLRNTEAFF
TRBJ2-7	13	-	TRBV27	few	TGTGCCAGCAGTTTTCAGGGGCCATACGAGCAGTACTTC	CASSFQGPYEQYF
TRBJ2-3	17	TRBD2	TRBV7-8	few	TGTGCCAGCAGCTTAGCTCCGAGCGGGGGGGAGGGAGATACGCAGTATTTT	CASSLAPSGGEGDTQYF
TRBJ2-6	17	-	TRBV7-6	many	TGTGCCAGCAGCTTAGATCAGGGGTACTCTGGGGCCAACGTCCTGACTTTC	CASSLDQGYSGANVLTF
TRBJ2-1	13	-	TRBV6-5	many	TGTGCCAGCAGTTACGCCTTGTACAATGAGCAGTTCTTC	CASSYALYNEQFF
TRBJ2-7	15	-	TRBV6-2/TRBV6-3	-	TGTGCCAGCAGTTACTCGGACAGATACTCCTACGAGCAGTACTTC	CASSYSDRYSYEQYF
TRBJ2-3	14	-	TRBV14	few	TGTGCCAGCAGCCAGAGACTAGAAGCAGATACGCAGTATTTT	CASSQRLEADTQYF
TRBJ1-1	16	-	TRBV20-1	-	TGCAGTGCCCAGGACGGTGTCATTTTGATGAACACTGAAGCTTTCTTT	CSAQDGVILMNTEAFF
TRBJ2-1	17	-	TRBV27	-	TGTGCCAGCAGTTTGTTCCTCGGGGACCCGCCCTACAATGAGCAGTTCTTC	CASSLFLGDPPYNEQFF
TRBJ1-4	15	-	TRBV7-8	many	TGTGCCAGCAGCTTAGGCCGGGGGCGTGATGAAAAACTGTTTTTT	CASSLGRGRDEKLFF
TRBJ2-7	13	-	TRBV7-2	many	TGTGCCAGCAGCTTGAGCGAGCTCTACGAGCAGTACTTC	CASSLSELYEQYF
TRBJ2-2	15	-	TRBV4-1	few	TGCGCCAGCAGCCACCTGGGGCAGGGCACCGGGGAGCTGTTTTTT	CASSHLGQGTGELFF
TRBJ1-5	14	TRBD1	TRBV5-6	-	TGTGCCAGCAGCTCTCAGGGGGCGCGGGGGACCCAGCATTTT	CASSSQGARGTQHF
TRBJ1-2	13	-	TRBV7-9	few	TGTGCCAGCAGCCCAGTGGCAGACTATGGCTACACCTTC	CASSPVADYGYTF
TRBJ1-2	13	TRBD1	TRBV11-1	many	TGTGCCAGCAGCTTCCAGGGGGCAGGAGGCTACACCTTC	CASSFQGAGGYTF
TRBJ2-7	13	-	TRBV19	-	TGTGCCAGTAGTATACTGGTAGGGAACGAGCAGTACTTC	CASSILVGNEQYF
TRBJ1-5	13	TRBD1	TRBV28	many	TGTGCCAGCAGTTGGGACAGAACCCAGCCCCAGCATTTT	CASSWDRTQPQHF
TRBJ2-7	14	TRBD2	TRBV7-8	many	TGTGCCAGCCGTACTAGCGGGGGTTCCTACGAGCAGTACTTC	CASRTSGGSYEQYF
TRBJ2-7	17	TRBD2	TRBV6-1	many	TGTGCCAGCAGTAACTTATTAGCGGGAGGTATATCCTACGAGCAGTACTTC	CASSNLLAGGISYEQYF
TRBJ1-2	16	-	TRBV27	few	TGTGCCAGCAGTTTTGTAGGTTTGGGAGGAAACTATGGCTACACCTTC	CASSFVGLGGNYGYTF
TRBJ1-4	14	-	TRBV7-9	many	TGTGCCAGCAGCCCCTCTTGGGCAAATGAAAAACTGTTTTTT	CASSPSWANEKLFF
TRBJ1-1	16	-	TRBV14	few	TGTGCCAGCAGCCAAGTGGGACGGGGAGGGGGCACTGAAGCTTTCTTT	CASSQVGRGGGTEAFF
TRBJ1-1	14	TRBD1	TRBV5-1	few	TGCGCCAGCAGCTTAAGGGGGCGCGAAGGTGAAGCTTTCTTT	CASSLRGREGEAFF
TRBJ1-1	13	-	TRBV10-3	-	TGTGCCACCCTGTCCGGGGCCAACACTGAAGCTTTCTTT	CATLSGANTEAFF
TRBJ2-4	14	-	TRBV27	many	TGTGCCAGCAGTTTTGCGCTAGCCAAAAACATTCAGTACTTC	CASSFALAKNIQYF
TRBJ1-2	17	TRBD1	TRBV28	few	TGTGCCAGCAGCTTCCGGGACAGGGGTAGTTGGAACTATGGCTACACCTTC	CASSFRDRGSWNYGYTF
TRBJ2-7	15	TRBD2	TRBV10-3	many	TGTGCCATCAGTGCGGAGACTAGCGGGATCTACGAGCAGTACTTC	CAISAETSGIYEQYF
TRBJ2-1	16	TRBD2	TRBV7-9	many	TGTGCCAGCAGCCCCTTAGCGGGGGGGCCACTAAATGAGCAGTTCTTC	CASSPLAGGPLNEQFF
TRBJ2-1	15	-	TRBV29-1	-	TGCAGCGTGCGGACACGGGACGCAGCCTACAATGAGCAGTTCTTC	CSVRTRDAAYNEQFF
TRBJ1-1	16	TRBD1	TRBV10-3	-	TGTGCCATCAGTGAGGGACAGGGCACCATGAACACTGAAGCTTTCTTT	CAISEGQGTMNTEAFF
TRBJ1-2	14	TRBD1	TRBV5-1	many	TGCGCCAGCAGCTTGACAGGGGCGGGCTATGGCTACACCTTC	CASSLTGAGYGYTF
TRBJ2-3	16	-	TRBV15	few	TGTGCCACCAGCAGTTTGGGGCGGGACGGCACAGATACGCAGTATTTT	CATSSLGRDGTDTQYF
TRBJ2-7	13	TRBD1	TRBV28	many	TGTGCCAGCATTCTTCGGACAGGGTACGAGCAGTACTTC	CASILRTGYEQYF
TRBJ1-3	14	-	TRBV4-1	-	TGCGCCAGCACCTTAGGGGGAACGGGAAACACCATATATTTT	CASTLGGTGNTIYF
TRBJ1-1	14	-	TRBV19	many	TGTGCCAGCGACGGAAGGGCGATGAACACTGAAGCTTTCTTT	CASDGRAMNTEAFF
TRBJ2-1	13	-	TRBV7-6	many	TGTGCCAGCAGCTTAGGGGATACTGATGAGCAGTTCTTC	CASSLGDTDEQFF
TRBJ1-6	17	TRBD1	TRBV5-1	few	TGCGCCAGCAGCGGGCCGCCGACAGGGGATCGACGTTCACCCCTCCACTTT	CASSGPPTGDRRSPLHF